A selection of T cell receptor beta chains follows, all from one sample in a study of blood T cell repertoires in COVID-19. The repertoire was sequenced with immunoSEQ multiplex PCR; TCRdb's copy has only in-frame clones and lacks some. This table holds about 380,000 clones, less than 90% found once. The sequencing sample was made of PBMCs or T cells enriched from blood (not recorded which). The receptors were gathered from a woman in her twenties or thirties who had recovered from COVID-19. CDR3s include the opening cysteine and the closing phenylalanine or tryptophan. Each record gives: J gene, V gene, D gene, clone size, CDR3 DNA, CDR3 protein. D genes are given only for firm matches. Size values are once, few and many counts, or a class for expanded clones, and some rows have none.

TRBJ2-7,TRBV7-9,NA,NA,TGTGCCAGCAGCTTAGATACAGATCGCACCTACGAGCAGTACTTC,CASSLDTDRTYEQYF
TRBJ1-4,TRBV28,NA,NA,TGTGCCAGCAGTTCAAGACAGGTTGATGAAAAACTGTTTTTT,CASSSRQVDEKLFF
TRBJ2-7,TRBV20-1,NA,once,TGCAGTGCGCCACAGGGTTACGAGCAGTACTTC,CSAPQGYEQYF
TRBJ2-1,TRBV5-1,NA,NA,TGCGCCAGCTGGGAGGGGGGCACCACCTACAATGAGCAGTTCTTC,CASWEGGTTYNEQFF
TRBJ2-7,TRBV10-3,NA,NA,TGTGCCATCAGTGAGTCACATGACGGCCTGCGTGGAGGGGACGAGCAGTACTTC,CAISESHDGLRGGDEQYF
TRBJ1-5,TRBV19,TRBD1,NA,TGTGCCAGTAGTCTTTTTGGGACAGGAGGGGATCAGCCCCAGCATTTT,CASSLFGTGGDQPQHF
TRBJ1-2,TRBV6-1,NA,NA,TGTGCCAGCAGTGAAGGGCCAGGGTCTAACTATGGCTACACCTTC,CASSEGPGSNYGYTF
TRBJ2-5,TRBV4-2,NA,NA,TGTGCCAGCAGCCATAGCGGCGGGGCAGACAACCAAGAGACCCAGTACTTC,CASSHSGGADNQETQYF
TRBJ1-5,TRBV28,TRBD1,NA,TGTGCCAGCAGTATATTAGGGGGCCGTCGTCAGCCCCAGCATTTT,CASSILGGRRQPQHF
TRBJ2-7,TRBV19,TRBD1,few,TGTGCCAGTAGGAAGACAGGGGCCTACGAGCAGTACTTC,CASRKTGAYEQYF
TRBJ1-5,TRBV5-1,NA,NA,TGCGCCAGCAGCTTATCAGGGGGCAATCAGCCCCAGCATTTT,CASSLSGGNQPQHF
TRBJ1-5,TRBV19,NA,once,TGTGCCAGTAGTGACCAGGGAAGAAATCAGCCCCAGCATTTT,CASSDQGRNQPQHF
TRBJ1-2,TRBV18,NA,NA,TGTGCCAGCTCTATGACAGGATTTTATGGCTACACCTTC,CASSMTGFYGYTF
TRBJ1-5,TRBV7-2,NA,few,TGTGCCAGCAGCTTACTTCAGGGGACGGGGCCCCAGCATTTT,CASSLLQGTGPQHF
TRBJ2-7,TRBV4-1,NA,NA,TGCGCCAGCAGCCAAGATGTGGAGAGCTCCTACGAGCAGTACTTC,CASSQDVESSYEQYF
TRBJ1-5,TRBV25-1,NA,NA,TGTGCCAGCAGTGACTTCGGACTCAATCAGCCCCAGCATTTT,CASSDFGLNQPQHF